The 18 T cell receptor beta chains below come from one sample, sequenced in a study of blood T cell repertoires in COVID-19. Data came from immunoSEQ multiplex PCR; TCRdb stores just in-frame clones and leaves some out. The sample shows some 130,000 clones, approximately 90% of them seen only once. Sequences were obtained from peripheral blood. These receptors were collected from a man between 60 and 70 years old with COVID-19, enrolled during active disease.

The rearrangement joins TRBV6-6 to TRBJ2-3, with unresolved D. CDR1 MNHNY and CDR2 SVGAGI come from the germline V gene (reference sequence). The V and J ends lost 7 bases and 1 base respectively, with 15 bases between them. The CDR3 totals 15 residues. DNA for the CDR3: TGTGCCAGCAACCCTCATGGTTTAGGCACAGATACGCAGTATTTT. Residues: CASNPHGLGTDTQYF.

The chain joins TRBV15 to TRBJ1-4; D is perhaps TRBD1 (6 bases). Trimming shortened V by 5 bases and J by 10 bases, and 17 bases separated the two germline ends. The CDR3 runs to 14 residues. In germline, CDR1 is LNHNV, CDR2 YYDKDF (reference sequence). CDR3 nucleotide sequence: TGTGCCACCAGCCGGATCGGGGGGGCGGGAAAACTGTTTTTT. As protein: CATSRIGGAGKLFF.

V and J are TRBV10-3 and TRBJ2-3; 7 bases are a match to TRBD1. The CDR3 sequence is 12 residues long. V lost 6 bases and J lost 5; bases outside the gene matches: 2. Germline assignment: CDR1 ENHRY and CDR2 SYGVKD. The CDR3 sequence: CAISTGEDTQYF. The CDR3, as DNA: TGTGCCATCAGCACAGGGGAAGATACGCAGTATTTT.

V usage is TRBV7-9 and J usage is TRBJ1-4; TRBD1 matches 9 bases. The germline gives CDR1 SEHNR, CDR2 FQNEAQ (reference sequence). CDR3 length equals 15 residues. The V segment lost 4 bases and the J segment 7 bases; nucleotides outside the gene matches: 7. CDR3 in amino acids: CASSSPGTGIEKLFF. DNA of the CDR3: TGTGCCAGCAGCTCCCCCGGGACAGGGATTGAAAAACTGTTTTTT.

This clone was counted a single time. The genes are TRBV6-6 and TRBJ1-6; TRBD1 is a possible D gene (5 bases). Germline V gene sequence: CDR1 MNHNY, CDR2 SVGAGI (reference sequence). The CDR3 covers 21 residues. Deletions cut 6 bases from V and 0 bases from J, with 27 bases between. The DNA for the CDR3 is TGTGCCAGCAGCACCTTTTCTAAGGTGGGACTTACACCCTCCTATAATTCACCCCTCCACTTT. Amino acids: CASSTFSKVGLTPSYNSPLHF.

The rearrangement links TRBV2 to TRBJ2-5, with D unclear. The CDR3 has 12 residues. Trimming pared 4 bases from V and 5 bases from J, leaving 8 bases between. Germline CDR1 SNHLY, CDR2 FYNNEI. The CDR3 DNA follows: TGTGCCAGCAGTGGAGGTATGGAGACCCAGTACTTC. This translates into CASSGGMETQYF. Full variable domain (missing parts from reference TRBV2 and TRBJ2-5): EPEVTQTPSHQVTQMGQEVILRCVPISNHLYFYWYRQILGQKVEFLVSFYNNEISEKSEIFDDQFSVERPDGSNFTLKIRSTKLEDSAMYFCASSGGMETQYFGPGTRLLVL.

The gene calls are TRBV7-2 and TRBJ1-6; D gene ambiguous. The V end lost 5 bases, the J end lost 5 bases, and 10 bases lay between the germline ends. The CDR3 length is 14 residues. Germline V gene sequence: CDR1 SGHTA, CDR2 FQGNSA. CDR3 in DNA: TGTGCCAGCAGCCCGAGGAGGGATAATTCACCCCTCCACTTT. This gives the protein CASSPRRDNSPLHF.

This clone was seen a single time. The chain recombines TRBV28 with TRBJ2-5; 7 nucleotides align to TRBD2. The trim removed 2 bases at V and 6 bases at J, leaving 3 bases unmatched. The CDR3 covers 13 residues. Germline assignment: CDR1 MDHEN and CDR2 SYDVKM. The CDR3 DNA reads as TGTGCCAGCAGTTTAGGACTAGGCAAGACCCAGTACTTC. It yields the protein CASSLGLGKTQYF.

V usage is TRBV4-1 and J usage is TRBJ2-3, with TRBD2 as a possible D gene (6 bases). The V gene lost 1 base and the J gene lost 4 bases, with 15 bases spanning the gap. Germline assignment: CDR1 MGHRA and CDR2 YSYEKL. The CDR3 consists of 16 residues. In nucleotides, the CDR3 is TGCGCCAGCAGCCAAGTGTCCGGGAGATTGGCAGATACGCAGTATTTT. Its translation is CASSQVSGRLADTQYF.

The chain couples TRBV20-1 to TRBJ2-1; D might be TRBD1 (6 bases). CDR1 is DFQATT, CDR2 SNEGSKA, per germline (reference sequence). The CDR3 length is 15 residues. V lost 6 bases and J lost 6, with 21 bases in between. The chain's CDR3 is CSASSALGRGNEQFF. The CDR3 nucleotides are TGCAGTGCAAGTAGCGCGCTCGGCAGGGGCAATGAGCAGTTCTTC.

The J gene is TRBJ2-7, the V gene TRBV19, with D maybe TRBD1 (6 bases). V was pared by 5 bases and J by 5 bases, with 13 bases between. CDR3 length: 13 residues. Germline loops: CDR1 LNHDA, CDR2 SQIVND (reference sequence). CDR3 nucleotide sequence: TGTGCCAGTAGTCAGCAGACAGGCCACGAGCAGTACTTC. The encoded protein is CASSQQTGHEQYF. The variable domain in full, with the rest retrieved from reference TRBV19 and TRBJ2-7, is DGGITQSPKYLFRKEGQNVTLSCEQNLNHDAMYWYRQDPGQGLRLIYYSQIVNDFQKGDIAEGYSVSREKKESFPLTVTSAQKNPTAFYLCASSQQTGHEQYFGPGTRLTVT.

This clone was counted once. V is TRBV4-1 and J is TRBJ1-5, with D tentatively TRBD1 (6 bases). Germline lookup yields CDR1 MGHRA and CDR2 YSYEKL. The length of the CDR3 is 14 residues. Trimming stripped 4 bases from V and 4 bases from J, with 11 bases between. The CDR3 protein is CASSPLQGNQPQHF. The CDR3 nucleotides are TGCGCCAGCAGCCCGCTCCAGGGGAATCAGCCCCAGCATTTT.

CDR3 DNA: TGTGCCAGTAGTCCAACTGGGACAGGGGGCTACGAAAAACTGTTTTTT. It translates to CASSPTGTGGYEKLFF. The rearrangement links TRBV19 to TRBJ1-4; 12 positions agree with TRBD1. With 5 bases clipped from V and 8 bases from J, the junction kept 9 bases outside the gene matches. CDR1 is LNHDA, CDR2 SQIVND, per germline (reference sequence). The CDR3 loop spans 16 amino acids. The full variable domain, in which reference TRBV19 and TRBJ1-4 provide the parts outside the CDR3, is DGGITQSPKYLFRKEGQNVTLSCEQNLNHDAMYWYRQDPGQGLRLIYYSQIVNDFQKGDIAEGYSVSREKKESFPLTVTSAQKNPTAFYLCASSPTGTGGYEKLFFGSGTQLSVL.

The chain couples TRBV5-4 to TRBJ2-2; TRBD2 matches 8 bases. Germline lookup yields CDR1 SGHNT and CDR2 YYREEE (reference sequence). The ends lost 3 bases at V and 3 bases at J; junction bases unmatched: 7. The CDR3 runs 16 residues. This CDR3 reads CASSSRTSPDTGELFF. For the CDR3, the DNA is TGTGCCAGCAGCTCACGGACTAGCCCAGACACCGGGGAGCTGTTTTTT.

In nucleotides, the CDR3 is TGTGCCAGCAGCTTAGGGGGCCACGAGCAGTACTTC. It is translated as CASSLGGHEQYF. V usage is TRBV7-2 and J usage is TRBJ2-7; D perhaps matches TRBD1 (5 bases). The CDR3 is 12 residues long. Germline V gene lookup returns CDR1 SGHTA and CDR2 FQGNSA. V lost 1 base and J 5 bases, leaving 6 bases between the germline ends.

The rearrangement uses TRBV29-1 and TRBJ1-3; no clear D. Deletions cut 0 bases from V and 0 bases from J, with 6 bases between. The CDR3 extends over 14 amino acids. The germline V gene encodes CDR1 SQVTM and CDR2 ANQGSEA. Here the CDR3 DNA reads TGCAGCGTTGAAGATCTCGGCTCTGGAAACACCATATATTTT. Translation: CSVEDLGSGNTIYF.

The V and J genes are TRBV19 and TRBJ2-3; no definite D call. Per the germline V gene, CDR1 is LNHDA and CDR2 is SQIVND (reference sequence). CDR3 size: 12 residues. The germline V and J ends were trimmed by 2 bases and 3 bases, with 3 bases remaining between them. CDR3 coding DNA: TGTGCCAGTAGTATACAAACAGATACGCAGTATTTT. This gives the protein CASSIQTDTQYF. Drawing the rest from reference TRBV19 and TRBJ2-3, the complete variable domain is DGGITQSPKYLFRKEGQNVTLSCEQNLNHDAMYWYRQDPGQGLRLIYYSQIVNDFQKGDIAEGYSVSREKKESFPLTVTSAQKNPTAFYLCASSIQTDTQYFGPGTRLTVL.

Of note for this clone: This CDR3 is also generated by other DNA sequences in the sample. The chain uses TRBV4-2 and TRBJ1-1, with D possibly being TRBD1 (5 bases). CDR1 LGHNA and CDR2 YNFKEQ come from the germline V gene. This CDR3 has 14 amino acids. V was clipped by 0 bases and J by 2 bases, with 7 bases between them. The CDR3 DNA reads TGTGCCAGCAGCCAAGACAGGGTCAACACTGAAGCTTTCTTT. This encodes CASSQDRVNTEAFF.